The rows below give T cell receptor beta chains drawn from one sample of a study of T cell responses to AZD1222 COVID-19 vaccine. Produced via immunoSEQ multiplex PCR; TCRdb's table is partial and in-frame only. The sample holds 150,000 or so clones; about 88% are singletons and the top ten take roughly 4.7%. Sample: peripheral blood, taken on day 0 of AZD1222 vaccination. These receptor sequences come from an adult in good health. Both conserved end residues are part of each CDR3. The order of the fields is D gene, clone size, V gene, J gene, CDR3 protein, CDR3 DNA. The D gene is left open where the match is weak. Not all rows give a size; the values are once, few, many and, for expanded clones, a class.

D: NA
size: NA
V: TRBV5-4
J: TRBJ1-3
CDR3: CASSLLAGNTIYF
DNA: TGTGCCAGCAGCTTGTTGGCCGGAAACACCATATATTTT

D: NA
size: NA
V: TRBV9
J: TRBJ2-1
CDR3: CASSMATGYNEQFF
DNA: TGTGCCAGCAGCATGGCGACTGGATACAATGAGCAGTTCTTC

D: TRBD1
size: few
V: TRBV14
J: TRBJ2-1
CDR3: CASSQAWTGNNEQFF
DNA: TGTGCCAGCAGCCAAGCTTGGACAGGAAACAATGAGCAGTTCTTC

D: TRBD2
size: once
V: TRBV5-8
J: TRBJ2-3
CDR3: CASSWKTSGRRSTDTQYF
DNA: TGTGCCAGCAGCTGGAAGACTAGCGGGAGAAGAAGTACAGATACGCAGTATTTT

D: NA
size: NA
V: TRBV28
J: TRBJ1-1
CDR3: CASSLRADSSEAFF
DNA: TGTGCCAGCAGTTTAAGGGCTGACTCTTCTGAAGCTTTCTTT

D: NA
size: NA
V: TRBV11-2
J: TRBJ2-1
CDR3: CASSFGLKGFTYNEQFF
DNA: TGTGCCAGCAGCTTTGGCCTCAAGGGCTTTACCTACAATGAGCAGTTCTTC

D: TRBD1
size: NA
V: TRBV12-3/TRBV12-4
J: TRBJ1-2
CDR3: CASSDRESYGYTF
DNA: TGTGCCAGCAGTGACAGGGAGAGCTATGGCTACACCTTC

D: NA
size: NA
V: TRBV5-1
J: TRBJ2-1
CDR3: CASSLTVTANNEQFF
DNA: TGCGCCAGCAGCTTGACTGTGACAGCAAACAATGAGCAGTTCTTC

D: TRBD1
size: NA
V: TRBV18
J: TRBJ1-1
CDR3: CASSPITVPGQGATEAFF
DNA: TGTGCCAGCTCACCCATAACCGTCCCGGGACAGGGGGCCACTGAAGCTTTCTTT

D: NA
size: NA
V: TRBV5-1
J: TRBJ2-3
CDR3: CASSLRGTDTQYF
DNA: TGCGCCAGCAGCTTACGTGGCACAGATACGCAGTATTTT

D: TRBD1
size: NA
V: TRBV12-3/TRBV12-4
J: TRBJ1-5
CDR3: CASRNTGGGPQHF
DNA: TGTGCCAGCAGAAATACAGGGGGAGGGCCCCAGCATTTT

D: NA
size: NA
V: TRBV28
J: TRBJ2-1
CDR3: CASLRAGTYNEQFF
DNA: TGTGCCTCACTCCGCGCCGGGACTTACAATGAGCAGTTCTTC

D: NA
size: NA
V: TRBV27
J: TRBJ1-2
CDR3: CASSPGGSNYGYTF
DNA: TGTGCCAGCAGCCCGGGGGGTTCTAACTATGGCTACACCTTC

D: NA
size: NA
V: TRBV7-9
J: TRBJ2-3
CDR3: CASSGQTDTQYF
DNA: TGTGCCAGCAGCGGACAGACAGATACGCAGTATTTT

D: TRBD1
size: NA
V: TRBV28
J: TRBJ1-2
CDR3: CASSRSRQGGRTNYGYTF
DNA: TGTGCCAGCAGTCGCTCTAGGCAGGGGGGTCGAACTAACTATGGCTACACCTTC

D: TRBD1
size: NA
V: TRBV4-2
J: TRBJ2-7
CDR3: CASSRGQASSYEQYF
DNA: TGTGCCAGCAGCCGCGGACAGGCGAGCTCCTACGAGCAGTACTTC

D: TRBD1
size: NA
V: TRBV28
J: TRBJ1-2
CDR3: CASREGQGGYGYTF
DNA: TGTGCCAGCAGGGAGGGACAGGGGGGCTATGGCTACACCTTC

D: NA
size: once
V: TRBV25-1
J: TRBJ2-1
CDR3: CASASSRTFYNEQFF
DNA: TGTGCCAGCGCTTCATCGAGGACATTCTACAATGAGCAGTTCTTC

D: NA
size: once
V: TRBV18
J: TRBJ1-2
CDR3: CASSPLVIGQGSGYTF
DNA: TGTGCCAGCTCACCACTTGTAATAGGCCAGGGTAGTGGCTACACCTTC

D: TRBD2
size: NA
V: TRBV5-1
J: TRBJ2-7
CDR3: CASGLAGYEQYF
DNA: TGCGCCAGCGGACTAGCGGGCTACGAGCAGTACTTC

D: NA
size: NA
V: TRBV2
J: TRBJ1-4
CDR3: CASSVKVEKLFF
DNA: TGTGCCAGCAGTGTGAAGGTGGAAAAACTGTTTTTT

D: TRBD1
size: NA
V: TRBV27
J: TRBJ1-6
CDR3: CASRPQGQNNSPLHF
DNA: TGTGCCAGCAGACCCCAGGGACAGAATAATTCACCCCTCCACTTT

D: NA
size: NA
V: TRBV7-9
J: TRBJ1-1
CDR3: CASSLALGKAFF
DNA: TGTGCCAGCAGCTTAGCGTTGGGTAAAGCTTTCTTT

D: TRBD1
size: NA
V: TRBV19
J: TRBJ1-4
CDR3: CASAGQGIEKLFF
DNA: TGTGCCAGTGCGGGACAGGGGATTGAAAAACTGTTTTTT

D: TRBD1
size: NA
V: TRBV28
J: TRBJ1-4
CDR3: CASMLQGARSEKLFF
DNA: TGTGCCAGCATGCTACAGGGGGCGCGTAGTGAAAAACTGTTTTTT

D: NA
size: NA
V: TRBV18
J: TRBJ1-5
CDR3: CASSDYSNQPQHF
DNA: TGTGCCAGCTCGGATTATAGCAATCAGCCCCAGCATTTT

D: NA
size: NA
V: TRBV30
J: TRBJ1-1
CDR3: CAWSVGGRTMGYTEAFF
DNA: TGTGCCTGGAGTGTAGGGGGGAGGACCATGGGGTACACTGAAGCTTTCTTT

D: NA
size: NA
V: TRBV28
J: TRBJ1-1
CDR3: CASSSQRGGNTEAFF
DNA: TGTGCCAGCAGTTCTCAGAGGGGCGGAAACACTGAAGCTTTCTTT

D: TRBD1
size: NA
V: TRBV6-6
J: TRBJ2-5
CDR3: CASSTGTGWGETQYF
DNA: TGTGCCAGCAGTACCGGGACAGGGTGGGGAGAGACCCAGTACTTC

D: NA
size: NA
V: TRBV6-5
J: TRBJ2-1
CDR3: CASKEGGGGYNEQFF
DNA: TGTGCCAGCAAAGAAGGGGGAGGGGGCTACAATGAGCAGTTCTTC

D: NA
size: NA
V: TRBV28
J: TRBJ1-5
CDR3: CASRRQNQPQHF
DNA: TGTGCCAGCAGAAGACAGAATCAGCCCCAGCATTTT

D: NA
size: NA
V: TRBV28
J: TRBJ1-1
CDR3: CASPPRGVTEAFF
DNA: TGTGCCAGCCCGCCGAGGGGCGTGACTGAAGCTTTCTTT

D: NA
size: NA
V: TRBV28
J: TRBJ2-4
CDR3: CASGQLLAKNIQYF
DNA: TGTGCCAGCGGACAGCTACTAGCCAAAAACATTCAGTACTTC

D: TRBD1
size: many
V: TRBV5-6
J: TRBJ2-2
CDR3: CASSIRRDRGRDNTGELFF
DNA: TGTGCCAGCAGCATACGTCGGGACAGGGGAAGGGATAACACCGGGGAGCTGTTTTTT

D: NA
size: NA
V: TRBV2
J: TRBJ1-5
CDR3: CASSLDGDQPQHF
DNA: TGTGCCAGCAGCCTGGACGGAGATCAGCCCCAGCATTTT

D: NA
size: NA
V: TRBV19
J: TRBJ1-1
CDR3: CASSPGGTLGTEAFF
DNA: TGTGCCAGTAGTCCGGGCGGCACTTTAGGCACTGAAGCTTTCTTT

D: NA
size: NA
V: TRBV27
J: TRBJ1-5
CDR3: CASSLLGTPSNQPQHF
DNA: TGTGCCAGCAGTTTATTGGGGACACCTAGCAATCAGCCCCAGCATTTT

D: NA
size: NA
V: TRBV18
J: TRBJ2-2
CDR3: CASSPGMNTGELFF
DNA: TGTGCCAGCTCACCAGGGATGAACACCGGGGAGCTGTTTTTT

D: NA
size: few
V: TRBV9
J: TRBJ2-5
CDR3: CASSVGGETQYF
DNA: TGTGCCAGCAGCGTAGGGGGAGAGACCCAGTACTTC

D: NA
size: NA
V: TRBV10-3
J: TRBJ1-2
CDR3: CAISELGGRGGYTF
DNA: TGTGCCATCAGTGAGCTCGGGGGGCGCGGTGGCTACACCTTC

D: NA
size: NA
V: TRBV7-3
J: TRBJ2-2
CDR3: CASSPGRKNTGELFF
DNA: TGTGCCAGCAGCCCGGGGCGGAAGAACACCGGGGAGCTGTTTTTT

D: NA
size: NA
V: TRBV6-2/TRBV6-3
J: TRBJ1-6
CDR3: CASSWSINNSPLHF
DNA: TGTGCCAGCAGTTGGAGTATCAATAATTCACCCCTCCACTTT

D: NA
size: NA
V: TRBV2
J: TRBJ2-7
CDR3: CASSGRFSSYEQYF
DNA: TGTGCCAGCAGTGGCAGGTTCAGCTCCTACGAGCAGTACTTC

D: TRBD2
size: NA
V: TRBV28
J: TRBJ2-7
CDR3: CASRIAGPSYYEQYF
DNA: TGTGCCAGCAGGATAGCGGGACCGAGTTACTACGAGCAGTACTTC

D: TRBD1
size: NA
V: TRBV7-9
J: TRBJ1-4
CDR3: CASSSSGRGQSNEKLFF
DNA: TGTGCCAGCAGCTCGAGCGGCCGGGGACAGAGTAATGAAAAACTGTTTTTT

D: NA
size: NA
V: TRBV6-5
J: TRBJ2-7
CDR3: CASSYSMVPSYEQYF
DNA: TGTGCCAGCAGTTACTCGATGGTTCCCTCCTACGAGCAGTACTTC

D: TRBD1
size: NA
V: TRBV27
J: TRBJ1-6
CDR3: CASSIRRQGGSPLHF
DNA: TGTGCCAGCAGTATCCGCCGACAGGGAGGATCACCCCTCCACTTT

D: NA
size: once
V: TRBV20-1
J: TRBJ2-1
CDR3: CSASGEEQFF
DNA: TGCAGTGCTTCGGGGGAAGAGCAGTTCTTC

D: TRBD2
size: NA
V: TRBV4-3
J: TRBJ2-5
CDR3: CASSQDLSGTIAQETQYF
DNA: TGCGCCAGCAGCCAAGATCTATCGGGGACTATAGCACAAGAGACCCAGTACTTC

D: NA
size: NA
V: TRBV27
J: TRBJ2-6
CDR3: CASSLLSQAGGANVLTF
DNA: TGTGCCAGCAGTTTATTGTCTCAGGCTGGTGGGGCCAACGTCCTGACTTTC

D: NA
size: NA
V: TRBV9
J: TRBJ2-3
CDR3: CASSVGDTQYF
DNA: TGTGCCAGCAGTGTGGGGGATACGCAGTATTTT